One sample yielded the 9 T cell receptor beta chains listed below, sequenced in a study of siplizumab effects on memory and regulatory T cells. Clones were read by immunoSEQ multiplex PCR, and TCRdb kept only the in-frame ones, dropping some. The sample includes fewer than 45,000 clones, more than 70% of them seen just once. The sample comprised naive CD4+ T cells sorted from blood. Receptors were obtained from a human donor in good health.

CDR3 residues: CASSPGRGHESYEQYF. The DNA for the CDR3 is TGCGCCAGCAGCCCGGGCAGAGGGCACGAATCCTACGAGCAGTACTTC. This sequence joins TRBV5-1 and TRBJ2-7; maybe TRBD2 (5 bases). Germline CDR1 reads SGHRS; CDR2 reads YFSETQ. The length of the CDR3 is 16 residues. The V gene lost 4 bases and the J gene lost 1 base, with 18 bases spanning the gap.

The sample holds one count of this clone. This CDR3 is CASSLAGRGNYGYTF. CDR3 bases: TGCGCCAGCAGCTTGGCCGGCAGGGGAAACTATGGCTACACCTTC. This chain links TRBV5-1 with TRBJ1-2; D is perhaps TRBD1 (6 bases). V lost 0 bases and J lost 2, with 11 bases in between. Germline V lookup: CDR1 SGHRS, CDR2 YFSETQ. The CDR3 length is 15 residues.

This sequence joins TRBV4-1 and TRBJ1-4; D might be TRBD1 (6 bases). There are 16 residues in the CDR3. V lost 3 bases to trimming and J lost 8 bases, with 19 bases between them. Germline V gives CDR1 MGHRA, CDR2 YSYEKL. This CDR3 reads CASSHRSQGRNEKLFF. The CDR3 bases are TGCGCCAGCAGCCATCGCTCCCAGGGGCGGAACGAAAAACTGTTTTTT.

The gene calls are TRBV6-5 and TRBJ2-2; D remains ambiguous. V was trimmed by 2 bases and J by 8 bases, leaving 12 bases between them. This CDR3 has 14 residues. The germline CDR1 and CDR2 sequences are MNHEY and SVGAGI. CDR3 nucleotide sequence: TGTGCCAGCAGTTACCCTCACCGGCCTGGGGAGCTGTTTTTT. Protein: CASSYPHRPGELFF.

The V call is TRBV5-1, the J call TRBJ2-5, with D possibly matching TRBD1 (6 bases). The J call may not be correct, given that the DNA end is closer to TRBJ2-7. The CDR3 covers 14 residues. Germline-derived CDR1 and CDR2 are SGHRS and YFSETQ. The DNA for the CDR3 is TGCGCCAGCAGCTTCTCAGGGGTCAGCGACGAGCAGTACTTC. Its translation is CASSFSGVSDEQYF.

The J gene is TRBJ1-2, the V gene TRBV5-1; D is uncertain. This CDR3 is built from 15 residues. Germline CDR1 SGHRS, CDR2 YFSETQ. The V gene lost 0 bases and the J gene lost 4 bases, with 13 bases spanning the gap. The CDR3 loop is CASSLEAGVGYGYTF. The CDR3 DNA reads TGCGCCAGCAGCTTGGAGGCAGGTGTAGGCTATGGCTACACCTTC.

The chain uses TRBV9 and TRBJ2-5, with D possibly TRBD2 on 6 matching bases. Trimming stripped 3 bases from V and 4 bases from J, with 22 bases between. Germline CDR1 and CDR2: SGDLS and YYNGEE. This CDR3 is 17 amino acids long. The CDR3 nucleotides read TGTGCCAGCAGCGCCCCGAGATTGGGGGGAGAGACAGAGACCCAGTACTTC. It is translated as CASSAPRLGGETETQYF.

The chain has TRBV18 and TRBJ2-1; D ambiguous. The CDR3 has 17 amino acids. V shed 7 bases and J shed 7 bases, with 26 bases lying between them. CDR1 is KGHSH, CDR2 LQKENI, per germline. CDR3 sequence: CASFTGSRLRPENEQFF. DNA of the CDR3: TGTGCCAGCTTCACCGGGTCGAGGCTAAGGCCGGAGAATGAGCAGTTCTTC.

V and J are TRBV18 and TRBJ2-2, with D hard to call. Germline assignment: CDR1 KGHSH and CDR2 LQKENI. This CDR3 has 13 residues. The V end was cut by 8 bases, the J end by 3 bases, with 10 bases between. This chain's CDR3 is CASTPRDTGELFF. DNA of the CDR3: TGTGCCAGCACCCCAAGGGACACCGGGGAGCTGTTTTTT.